Sequencing of this TCR beta chain was carried out in a study of technical replicates of blood from four donors. This clone occurred once. Trimming removed 7 bases from V and 2 bases from J, with 13 bases in between. Per germline, CDR1 MNHEY and CDR2 SMNVEV (reference sequence). The CDR3 extends over 14 amino acids. Measured with immunoSEQ multiplex PCR; TCRdb has only the in-frame clones, and not every one. The top ten hold approximately 0.42% of the sample, which has tens of thousands of clones, 89% seen once. This TCR was recovered from a human donor in good health. The rearrangement uses TRBV27 and TRBJ2-3; tentatively, D is TRBD1 (5 bases). Material: T cells isolated from PBMCs. The CDR3 DNA reads TGTGCCAGCACTCCTATGGACACCACAGATACGCAGTATTTT. It translates to CASTPMDTTDTQYF.